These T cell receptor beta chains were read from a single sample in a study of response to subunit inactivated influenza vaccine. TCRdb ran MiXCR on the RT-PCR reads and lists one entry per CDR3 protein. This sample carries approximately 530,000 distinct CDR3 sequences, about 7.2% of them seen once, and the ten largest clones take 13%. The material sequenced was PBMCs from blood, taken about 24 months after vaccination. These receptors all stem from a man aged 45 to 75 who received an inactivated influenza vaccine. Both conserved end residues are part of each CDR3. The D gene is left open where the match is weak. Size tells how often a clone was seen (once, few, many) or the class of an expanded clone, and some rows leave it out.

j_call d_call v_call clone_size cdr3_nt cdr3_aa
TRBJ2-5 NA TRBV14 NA TGTGCCAGCAGCCACCGGGGTATACAAGAGACCCAGTACTTC CASSHRGIQETQYF
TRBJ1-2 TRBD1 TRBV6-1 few TGTGCCAGCAGGGGGGGACAGGGTAACTATGGCTACACCTTC CASRGGQGNYGYTF
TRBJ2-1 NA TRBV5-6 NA TGTGCCAGCAGCCGTCTAGGGGGCGGGACTTCCTACAATGAGCAGTTCTTC CASSRLGGGTSYNEQFF
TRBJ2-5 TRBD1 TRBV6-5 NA TGTGCCAGCAGTCACGGACAGGGGAGGGCGGAAGAGACCCAGTACTTC CASSHGQGRAEETQYF
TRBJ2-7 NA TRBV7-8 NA TGTGCCAGCAGCTTCTCGTTTTTCTACGAGCAGTACTTC CASSFSFFYEQYF
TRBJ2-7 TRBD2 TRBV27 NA TGTGCCAGCAGTGAAACTAGCGGGAGGTCCGAGCAGTACTTC CASSETSGRSEQYF
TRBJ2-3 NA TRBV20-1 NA TGCAGTGCTAATCAACTCACAGATACGCAGTATTTT CSANQLTDTQYF
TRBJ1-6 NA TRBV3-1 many TGTGCCAGCAGCCAAAGAAGGGTAAATTCACCCCTCCACTTT CASSQRRVNSPLHF
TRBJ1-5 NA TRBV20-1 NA TGCAGTGCTACACCAGGGAGCAGCAATCAGCCCCAGCATTTT CSATPGSSNQPQHF
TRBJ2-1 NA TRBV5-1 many TGCGCCAGCAGCTTGGAGGGGCCTACTAGCAGGGGTGAGCAGTTCTTC CASSLEGPTSRGEQFF
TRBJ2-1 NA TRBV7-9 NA TGTGCCAGCAGCCCCGAAAGCCGGGAGCAGTTCTTC CASSPESREQFF
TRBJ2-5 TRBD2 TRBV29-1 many TGCAGCGTTGGGGGGACTAGCGGACAAGAGACCCAGTACTTC CSVGGTSGQETQYF
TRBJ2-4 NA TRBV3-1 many TGTGCCAGCAGCCAAGGGGGACAAATAGCCAAAAACATTCAGTACTTC CASSQGGQIAKNIQYF
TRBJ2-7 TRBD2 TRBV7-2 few TGTGCCAGCAGCCGCAGGACTAGTAAGGATGCCTACGAGCAGTACTTC CASSRRTSKDAYEQYF
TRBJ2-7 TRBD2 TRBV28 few TGTGCCAGCAGTGATGAGCGGGGGAGCTACGAGCAGTACTTC CASSDERGSYEQYF
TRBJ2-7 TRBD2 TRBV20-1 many TGCAGTGCTAGTCCGACTAGCGGCCCCTACGAGCAGTACTTC CSASPTSGPYEQYF
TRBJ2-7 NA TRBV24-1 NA TGTGCCACCAGTGAAATGGGCTACGAGCAGTACTTC CATSEMGYEQYF
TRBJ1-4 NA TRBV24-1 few TGTGCCACCAGTGATTTGAAGGGAAAACTGTTTTTT CATSDLKGKLFF
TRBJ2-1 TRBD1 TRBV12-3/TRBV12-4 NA TGTGCCAGCAGAGACCCGGGACAGCCGGACAATGAGCAGTTCTTC CASRDPGQPDNEQFF
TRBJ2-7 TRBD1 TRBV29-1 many TGCAGCGTTGAACTCATGGACCGGGACAGGGCGATCTACGAGCAGTACTTC CSVELMDRDRAIYEQYF
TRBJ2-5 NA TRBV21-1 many TGTGCCAGCACCATACTAGCGGGAGTACAAGAGACCCAGTACTTC CASTILAGVQETQYF
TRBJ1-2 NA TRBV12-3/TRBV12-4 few TGTGCCAGCACCCCTCAGGGGACTAACTATGGCTACACCTTC CASTPQGTNYGYTF